This T cell receptor beta chain came from a study of shared clonotypes between healthy human individuals. Study-wide context: Donors were a couple of women and a few men aged 18 to 49. For every donor, three CD4 naive, three CD4 memory, two CD8 naive and one CD8 memory plates were used.

Per the original data handling: ImmunoSEQ output held junction-only sequences without quality scores, so filtering differed. The repertoire was sequenced with immunoSEQ multiplex PCR; TCRdb's copy has only in-frame clones and lacks some. That table gives V, J and clone size, and the DNA gave D and trimming. This sample yields approximately 1,500,000 clones, of which 95% to 99% are seen a single time; roughly 0.45% belongs to the top ten. This clone was detected only once. CD4+ cells were split into CD45RA+ naive and CD45RA-negative memory subsets. Per the germline V gene, CDR1 is SGHRS and CDR2 is YFSETQ. Trimming took 6 bases from V and 3 from J, leaving 16 bases between them. The CDR3 runs to 15 residues.

This rearrangement joins TRBV5-1 to TRBJ2-1; D perhaps matches TRBD2 (6 bases). Sequencing was carried out using naive CD4+ T cells sorted from blood. Regarding subset: CD45RA+ positively selected. The clonotype originates from a man aged 30 to 45 in good health. CDR3 bases: TGCGCCAGCAACCCTGGGGGGAGAGGCTACAATGAGCAGTTCTTC. Amino acids: CASNPGGRGYNEQFF.